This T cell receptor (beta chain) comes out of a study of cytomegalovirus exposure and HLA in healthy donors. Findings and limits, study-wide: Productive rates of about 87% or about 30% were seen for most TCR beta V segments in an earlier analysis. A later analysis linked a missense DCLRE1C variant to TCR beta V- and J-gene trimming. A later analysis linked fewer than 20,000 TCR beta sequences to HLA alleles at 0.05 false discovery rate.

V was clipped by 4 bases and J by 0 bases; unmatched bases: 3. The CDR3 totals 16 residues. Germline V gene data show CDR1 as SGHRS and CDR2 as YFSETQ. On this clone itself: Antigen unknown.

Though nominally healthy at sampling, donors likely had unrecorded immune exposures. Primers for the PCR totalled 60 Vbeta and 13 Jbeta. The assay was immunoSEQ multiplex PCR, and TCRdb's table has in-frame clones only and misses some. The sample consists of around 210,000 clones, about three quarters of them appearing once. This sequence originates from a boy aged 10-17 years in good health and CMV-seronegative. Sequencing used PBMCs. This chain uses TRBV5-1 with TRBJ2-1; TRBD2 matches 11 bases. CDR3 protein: CASSPGTSGSYNEQFF. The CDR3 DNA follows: TGCGCCAGCAGCCCCGGGACTAGCGGCTCCTACAATGAGCAGTTCTTC.